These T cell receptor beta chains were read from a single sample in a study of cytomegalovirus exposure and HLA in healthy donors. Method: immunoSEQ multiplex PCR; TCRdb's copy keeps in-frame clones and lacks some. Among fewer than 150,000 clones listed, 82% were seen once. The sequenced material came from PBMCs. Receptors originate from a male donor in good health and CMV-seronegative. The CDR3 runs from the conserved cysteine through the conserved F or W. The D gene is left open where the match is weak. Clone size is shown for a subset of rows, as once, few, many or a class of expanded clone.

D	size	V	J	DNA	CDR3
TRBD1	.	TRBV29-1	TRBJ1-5	TGCAGCGTTGTATATCAGGGGGAGGGCAATCAGCCCCAGCATTTT	CSVVYQGEGNQPQHF
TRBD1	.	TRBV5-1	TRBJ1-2	TGCGCCAGCAGTTTCGGACAGGGTGGTGGCTACACCTTC	CASSFGQGGGYTF
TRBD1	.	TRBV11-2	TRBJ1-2	TGTGCCAGCAGCCACTGGGACAGGAGCAACTATGGCTACACCTTC	CASSHWDRSNYGYTF
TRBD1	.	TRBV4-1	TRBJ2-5	TGCGCCAGCAGCCAAATGGGACAGCGAAGGTCAGAAGAGACCCAGTACTTC	CASSQMGQRRSEETQYF
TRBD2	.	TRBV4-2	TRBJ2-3	TGTGCCAGCAGCCTAACCCCTAAAGCGGGAGGGCCGACAGATACGCAGTATTTT	CASSLTPKAGGPTDTQYF
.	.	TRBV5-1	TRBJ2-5	TGCGCCAGCAGCTCCGGAGGGCCGGGGGAGACCCAGTACTTC	CASSSGGPGETQYF
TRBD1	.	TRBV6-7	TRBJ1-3	TGTGCCAGCAGTTACTCGAAATATCGGGACAGGCGTCATGAAGCCATATATTTT	CASSYSKYRDRRHEAIYF
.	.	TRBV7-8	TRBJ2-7	TGTGCCAGCAGCTTAGAAGATCGAGTCTCCTACGAGCAGTACTTC	CASSLEDRVSYEQYF
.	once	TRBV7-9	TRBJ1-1	TGTGCCAGCAGCGCTGACAGAAAGAGAACTGAAGCTTTCTTT	CASSADRKRTEAFF
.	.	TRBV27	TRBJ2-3	TGTGCCAGCAGACTCGCGCGCACAGATACGCAGTATTTT	CASRLARTDTQYF
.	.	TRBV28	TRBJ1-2	TGTGCCAGCAGTCTGACAGGCTCCTTACTAGGCTATGGCTACACCTTC	CASSLTGSLLGYGYTF
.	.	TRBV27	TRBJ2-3	TGTGCCAGCAGTTTAATGGACATACGCACAGATACGCAGTATTTT	CASSLMDIRTDTQYF
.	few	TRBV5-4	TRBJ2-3	TGTGCCAGCAGCTTCGCGCTTAGCTTGGATACGCAGTATTTT	CASSFALSLDTQYF
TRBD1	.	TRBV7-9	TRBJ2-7	TGTGCCAGCAGCCCTACAGGGGACCCACACGAGCAGTACTTC	CASSPTGDPHEQYF
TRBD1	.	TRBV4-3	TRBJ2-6	TGCGCCAGCAGCCAAGGCCGCAACAGGGGGTCTGGGGCCAACGTCCTGACTTTC	CASSQGRNRGSGANVLTF
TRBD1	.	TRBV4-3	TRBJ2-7	TGCGCCAGCAGCCAGGTAGACAGGGGACCCTACGAGCAGTACTTC	CASSQVDRGPYEQYF
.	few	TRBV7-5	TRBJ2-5	TGTGCCAGAAGCTTGTGGGAGCAAGAGACCCAGTACTTC	CARSLWEQETQYF
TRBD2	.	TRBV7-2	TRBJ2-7	TGTGCCAGCAGTCGAAGCGGGAGGACCTCCTACGAGCAGTACTTC	CASSRSGRTSYEQYF
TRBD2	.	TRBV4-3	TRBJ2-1	TGCGCCAGCAGCCAAGATCCACTTTCCGGGAGGGCCCGGTTCTTC	CASSQDPLSGRARFF
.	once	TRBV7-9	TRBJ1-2	TGTGCCAGCAGCCTCGGACAATTCGTGAATGGCTACACCTTC	CASSLGQFVNGYTF